This paragraph reports one T cell receptor (beta chain). Its matching antigen is unknown. With only one base between it and a far larger clone, this is likely a read error. These data belong to a study of read filtering for tumor transcriptome and immune sequencing. Whole-study context: Patients were approximately 17 male and some 15 female, mean age around 66 years, range about 47 to 80. Per sample, TCR-region reads ranged about 3.5 to 11 million by IR-seq, roughly 80 to 1,300 by RNA-seq. General study results and limits: Single-read clonotypes: 80% to 90% of IR-seq clonotypes (around 3.5% of reads), about 75% of RNA-seq clonotypes (roughly 49% of reads). Compared with RNA-seq, IR-seq gave much higher clonotype depth and reliability.

From around 440 ng of RNA, a library with molecular barcoded alpha/delta and beta/gamma adaptors was made. From the reads, TCRdb called clonotypes with MiXCR, one entry per CDR3 protein. The sample yields 90,000 to 95,000 distinct CDR3 sequences, around a fifth seen once. The CDR3 runs to 15 residues. The sequenced sample consisted of a population of CD138-negative cells sorted from bone marrow. The genes are TRBV3-2 and TRBJ2-1; the D call TRBD2 from the table was never checked on the DNA. TRBV3-2 is an annotated pseudogene. The receptor was isolated from a donor over 35 with multiple myeloma. This CDR3 reads CASNPFWTSVNEQFF. DNA of the CDR3: TGTGCCAGCAACCCTTTTTGGACTAGCGTCAATGAGCAGTTCTTC.